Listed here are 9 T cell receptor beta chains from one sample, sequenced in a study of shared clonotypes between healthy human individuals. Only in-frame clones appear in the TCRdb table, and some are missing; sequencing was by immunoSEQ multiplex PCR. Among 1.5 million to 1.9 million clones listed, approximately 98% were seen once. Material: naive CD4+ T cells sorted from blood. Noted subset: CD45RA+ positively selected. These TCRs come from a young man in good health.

Written as DNA, the CDR3 is TGTGCCAGCAGTTGGACTAGCGGGAATGCCAAAAACATTCAGTACTTC. Its translation: CASSWTSGNAKNIQYF. The chain employs TRBV6-5 and TRBJ2-4; 12 positions agree with TRBD2. The CDR3 has 16 amino acids. Trimming cost V 4 bases and J 1 base; bases outside gene matches: 2. In germline, CDR1 is MNHEY, CDR2 SVGAGI.

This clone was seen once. The CDR3 bases are TGTGCCAGCAGTTTACCCGGGGGAAACACCATATATTTT. This encodes CASSLPGGNTIYF. The chain uses TRBV28 and TRBJ1-3; D unresolved. Germline V gene data show CDR1 as MDHEN and CDR2 as SYDVKM. Trimming pared 2 bases from V and 4 bases from J, leaving 6 bases between. There are 13 residues in the CDR3.

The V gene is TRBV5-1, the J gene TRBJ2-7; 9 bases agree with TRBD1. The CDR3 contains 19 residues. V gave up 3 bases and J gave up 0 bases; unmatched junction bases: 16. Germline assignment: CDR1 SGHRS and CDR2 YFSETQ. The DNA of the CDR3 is TGCGCCAGCAGCTGGCTAGGGAGGACAGGGGAAGGAAACTCCTACGAGCAGTACTTC. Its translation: CASSWLGRTGEGNSYEQYF.

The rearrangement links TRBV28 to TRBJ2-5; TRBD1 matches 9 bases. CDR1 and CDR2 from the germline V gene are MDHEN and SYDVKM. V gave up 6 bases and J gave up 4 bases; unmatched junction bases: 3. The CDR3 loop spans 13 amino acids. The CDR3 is CASSSGQGETQYF. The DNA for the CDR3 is TGTGCCAGCAGCTCGGGACAGGGAGAGACCCAGTACTTC.

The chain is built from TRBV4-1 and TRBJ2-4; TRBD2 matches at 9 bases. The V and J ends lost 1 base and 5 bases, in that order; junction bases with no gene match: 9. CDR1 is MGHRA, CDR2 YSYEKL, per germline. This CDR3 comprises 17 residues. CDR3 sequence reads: CASSQVGTTSGQNIQYF. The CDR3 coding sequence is TGCGCCAGCAGCCAAGTGGGGACGACTAGCGGTCAAAACATTCAGTACTTC.

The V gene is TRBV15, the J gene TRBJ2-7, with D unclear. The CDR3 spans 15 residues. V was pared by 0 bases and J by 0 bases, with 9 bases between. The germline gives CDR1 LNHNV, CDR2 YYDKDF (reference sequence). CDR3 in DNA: TGTGCCACCAGCAGAGAATTACTAAGCTCCTACGAGCAGTACTTC. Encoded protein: CATSRELLSSYEQYF.

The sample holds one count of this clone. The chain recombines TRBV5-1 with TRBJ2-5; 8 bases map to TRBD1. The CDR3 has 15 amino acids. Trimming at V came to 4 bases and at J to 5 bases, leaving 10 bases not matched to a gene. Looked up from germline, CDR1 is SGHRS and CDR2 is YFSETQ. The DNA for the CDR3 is TGCGCCAGCAGCCCCGGACAGGGATCATGGGAGACCCAGTACTTC. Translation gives CASSPGQGSWETQYF.

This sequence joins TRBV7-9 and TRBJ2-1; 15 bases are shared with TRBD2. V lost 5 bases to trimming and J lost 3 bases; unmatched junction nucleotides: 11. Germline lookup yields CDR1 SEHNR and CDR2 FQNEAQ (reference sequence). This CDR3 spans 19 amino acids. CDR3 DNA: TGTGCCAGCAGCGCTGGGACTAGCGGGAGGATTAGACACTACAATGAGCAGTTCTTC. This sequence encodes CASSAGTSGRIRHYNEQFF.

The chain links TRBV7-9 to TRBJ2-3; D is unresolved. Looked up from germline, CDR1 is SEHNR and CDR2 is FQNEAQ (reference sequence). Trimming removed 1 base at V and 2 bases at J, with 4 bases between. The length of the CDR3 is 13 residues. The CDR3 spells CASSLESTDTQYF. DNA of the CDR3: TGTGCCAGCAGCTTAGAGTCCACAGATACGCAGTATTTT.